The next 26 T cell receptor beta chains were all read from a single sample in a study of human T cells and chemical hapten exposure. The time point: pre-sensitization, week 0. Treatment specified: therapeutic diphenylcyclopropenone sensitization with weekly scalp DPC. Before extraction, the whole blood was not fractionated, and total RNA was taken from it. TCRdb re-called the RACE reads through MiXCR, storing one row per CDR3 protein. The top ten clones hold around 25% of a sample with about 34,000 distinct CDR3 sequences, 10% to 13% of them seen once. This specimen consisted of whole blood, obtained in connection with sensitization to the hapten diphenylcyclopropenone (DPC). The receptor set was obtained from a man aged 50 or older with alopecia areata. Some clones in this sample may be carry-over from other donors' samples.

The chain links TRBV3-1 to TRBJ2-5, with D perhaps TRBD1 (5 bases). In germline, CDR1 is LGHDT, CDR2 YNNKEL (reference sequence). The CDR3 loop spans 14 amino acids. Trimming took off 4 bases at V and 5 bases at J, with 14 bases between the two ends. CDR3 loop: CASSPRGLVETQYF. The CDR3 coding sequence is TGTGCCAGCAGCCCTAGGGGATTAGTCGAGACCCAGTACTTC.

This clonotype was seen a few times. This chain joins TRBV28 and TRBJ1-1; D uncertain. V lost 7 bases and J lost 4, with 7 bases in between. CDR3 size: 11 residues. Germline CDR1 reads MDHEN; CDR2 reads SYDVKM. The CDR3 coding sequence is TGTGCCAGCAAGATAGCCACTGAAGCTTTCTTT. Translated, it gives CASKIATEAFF.

Many counts were recorded for this clonotype. The V call is TRBV12-3 or TRBV12-4, the J call TRBJ2-1; tentative D call: TRBD2 (6 bases). This CDR3 has 16 amino acids. Deletions cut 6 bases from V and 5 bases from J, with 20 bases between. As DNA, the CDR3 is TGTGCCAGCAGAGGGGACTGGACAATAAAACACAATGAGCAGTTCTTC. It is translated as CASRGDWTIKHNEQFF.

This clonotype has ten or more counts. The V gene is TRBV10-3, the J gene TRBJ2-7; a weak D match, TRBD2 (7 bases). Germline lookup yields CDR1 ENHRY and CDR2 SYGVKD. The V gene lost 6 bases and the J gene lost 6 bases, with 21 bases spanning the gap. This CDR3 spans 15 amino acids. The CDR3 bases are TGTGCCATCAGAGGGGAGTTATTCGGGGGGCTCGAGCAGTACTTC. It is translated as CAIRGELFGGLEQYF.

V is TRBV7-2 and J is TRBJ1-2; D is ambiguous. The CDR3 length is 15 residues. V lost 1 base and J lost 5, with 14 bases in between. CDR1 is SGHTA, CDR2 FQGNSA, per germline. The CDR3 reads CASSLGLGSLYGYTF. The CDR3 nucleotides are TGTGCCAGCAGCTTAGGCTTAGGGTCTCTATATGGCTACACCTTC.

The gene calls are TRBV2 and TRBJ2-1, with D possibly matching TRBD1 (6 bases). The CDR3 runs 13 residues. CDR1 is SNHLY and CDR2 is FYNNEI in the germline V gene. The germline V and J ends were trimmed by 5 bases and 9 bases, with 14 bases remaining between them. CDR3: CASSPLGQIEQFF. The CDR3 DNA reads as TGTGCCAGCAGTCCACTAGGACAGATTGAGCAGTTCTTC.

This clonotype has at least ten counts. The CDR3 DNA reads as TGCGCCAGCAGCCCTGGGACAGGGGGACAGTTCTTC. Translated: CASSPGTGGQFF. The chain combines TRBV4-3 with TRBJ2-1; 11 bases fit TRBD1. Per germline, CDR1 LGHNA and CDR2 YSLEER. V dropped 4 bases and J dropped 13; count of bases not matched to a gene: 3. CDR3 length: 12 amino acids.

CDR3 region: CSVASGKDIQYF. In DNA form, the CDR3 reads TGCAGCGTTGCGAGCGGGAAGGACATTCAGTACTTC. V gene TRBV29-1 combines with J gene TRBJ2-4, with 7 positions matching TRBD2. The CDR3 runs 12 residues. The V segment lost 4 bases and the J segment 8 bases; nucleotides outside the gene matches: 5. Per germline, CDR1 SQVTM and CDR2 ANQGSEA.

This clonotype was seen only a few times. The rearrangement uses TRBV28 and TRBJ2-7, with D possibly being TRBD2 (5 bases). V was clipped by 2 bases and J by 3 bases, with 11 bases between them. This CDR3 region has 14 residues. The germline gives CDR1 MDHEN, CDR2 SYDVKM. In DNA form, the CDR3 reads TGTGCCAGCAGTTTAGGGGAGAGCTTCTACGAGCAGTACTTC. Its protein is CASSLGESFYEQYF.

This clonotype was picked up many times. One junction end does not reproduce the germline sequence, and a read error may be involved. V usage is TRBV28 and J usage is TRBJ1-3; no definite D call. The CDR3 spans 15 residues. Germline V gives CDR1 MDHEN, CDR2 SYDVKM. This CDR3 reads CASSRTNPSENTIYF. In nucleotides, the CDR3 is TGTGCCAGCAGCCGGACCAATCCCTCTGAAAACACCATATATTTT. Based on the CDR3 plus reference TRBV28 and TRBJ1-3, the full variable domain is DVKVTQSSRYLVKRTGEKVFLECVQDMDHENMFWYRQDPGLGLRLIYFSYDVKMKEKGDIPEGYSVSREKKERFSLILESASTNQTSMYLCASSRTNPSENTIYFGEGSWLTVV.

In this sample, this clonotype turned up many times. The rearrangement links TRBV4-1 to TRBJ2-3; TRBD2 matches 9 bases. The V and J ends lost 1 base and 2 bases, in that order; junction bases with no gene match: 4. CDR1 and CDR2 from the germline V gene are MGHRA and YSYEKL. The CDR3 consists of 16 residues. The CDR3 sequence: CASSQGLAGYTDTQYF. The CDR3 bases are TGCGCCAGCAGCCAAGGCCTAGCGGGATACACAGATACGCAGTATTTT.

This clonotype appeared many times. V and J are TRBV11-2 and TRBJ1-2, with D perhaps matching TRBD1 (6 bases). The ends were cut back, 1 base at V and 3 bases at J, with 9 bases in the middle. The CDR3 has 14 amino acids. Per germline, CDR1 SGHAT and CDR2 FQNNGV. Here the CDR3 DNA reads TGTGCCAGCAGCTTAGGAGGGGGGGACTATGGCTACACCTTC. Residues: CASSLGGGDYGYTF.

This clonotype occurred many times. The chain uses TRBV10-3 and TRBJ1-6, with TRBD1 as a possible D gene (5 bases). Trimming removed 11 bases at V and 9 bases at J, with 20 bases between. Germline CDR1 ENHRY, CDR2 SYGVKD. This CDR3 comprises 14 residues. CDR3 residues: CASTGAGSSSPLHF. The CDR3 nucleotides are TGTGCCTCCACCGGGGCAGGGTCTTCTTCACCCCTCCACTTT.

This chain connects TRBV15 to TRBJ1-6; D gene unclear. The germline gives CDR1 LNHNV, CDR2 YYDKDF (reference sequence). The V end lost 4 bases, the J end lost 10 bases, and 14 bases lay between the germline ends. The CDR3 runs 14 residues. The CDR3 reads CATSTRTGRSPLHF. The CDR3, as DNA: TGTGCCACCAGCACCCGTACGGGGAGGTCACCCCTCCACTTT.

This clonotype was counted many times. This sequence joins TRBV6-5 and TRBJ2-5; D gene unclear. This CDR3 has 13 residues. Germline CDR1 is MNHEY and CDR2 is SVGAGI. V gave up 6 bases and J gave up 2 bases, with 10 bases separating them. This CDR3 reads CASRGRPQETQYF. In DNA form, the CDR3 reads TGTGCCAGCAGAGGACGTCCGCAAGAGACCCAGTACTTC.

This clonotype has a count of ten or more. This chain links TRBV10-2 with TRBJ1-6, with D possibly being TRBD1 (6 bases). Deletions cut 4 bases from V and 18 bases from J, with 31 bases between. The germline V gene has CDR1 WSHSY and CDR2 SAAADI. The CDR3 runs to 17 residues. The CDR3 region has the DNA TGCGCCAGCAGTGTCCAGGGAGGATATGAGGGGGATTCACCCGACCACTTT. It yields the protein CASSVQGGYEGDSPDHF.

The sample holds a few counts of this clonotype. This sequence joins TRBV6-2 or TRBV6-3 and TRBJ2-3, with a tentative D call TRBD1 (5 bases). Trimming cost V 6 bases and J 5 bases, with 9 bases left between them. The CDR3 sequence is 12 residues long. Germline values: CDR1 MNHEY, CDR2 SVGEGT. The chain's CDR3 is CASSPTEDTQYF. The DNA for the CDR3 is TGTGCCAGCAGCCCGACAGAAGATACGCAGTATTTT.

This clonotype has ten or more counts. CDR3 in DNA: TGTGCCAGCAGAGTCGGGACAGGGCTACAAGAGACCCAGTACTTC. It codes for CASRVGTGLQETQYF. The chain couples TRBV7-9 to TRBJ2-5, with 9 bases fitting TRBD1. The CDR3 has 15 amino acids. The trim removed 6 bases at V and 2 bases at J, leaving 7 bases unmatched. The germline CDR1 and CDR2 sequences are SEHNR and FQNEAQ (reference sequence).

The V and J genes are TRBV20-1 and TRBJ2-7; the match to TRBD2 covers 7 bases. Germline V gene data show CDR1 as DFQATT and CDR2 as SNEGSKA (reference sequence). J lost 5 bases, V lost 5 bases, and 12 bases had no gene match. CDR3 length: 14 amino acids. The CDR3, as DNA: TGCAGTGCTCCCAGGGAGGGTAGGATGCACGAGCAGTACTTC. Amino acid sequence: CSAPREGRMHEQYF.

The DNA for the CDR3 is TGCAGTGCTAATCAAACCGGGGAGCTGTTTTTT. Protein product: CSANQTGELFF. The rearrangement joins TRBV20-1 to TRBJ2-2; the D is unclear. Germline assignment: CDR1 DFQATT and CDR2 SNEGSKA (reference sequence). This CDR3 spans 11 amino acids. The V and J ends lost 4 bases and 5 bases respectively, with 5 bases between them.

The chain employs TRBV29-1 and TRBJ2-7; 9 positions agree with TRBD2. Trimming at V came to 3 bases and at J to 3 bases, leaving 15 bases not matched to a gene. Germline CDR1 is SQVTM and CDR2 is ANQGSEA. This CDR3 contains 17 residues. The DNA of the CDR3 is TGCAGCGTTGAGCTCCGGCTAGCGGGAAACGATTACTACGAGCAGTACTTC. Amino acid sequence: CSVELRLAGNDYYEQYF.

In this sample, this clonotype turned up many times. The chain has TRBV20-1 and TRBJ2-1; D is ambiguous. Germline V CDR1 and CDR2: DFQATT, SNEGSKA (reference sequence). The CDR3 has 16 residues. V was trimmed by 5 bases and J by 0 bases, leaving 17 bases between them. The CDR3 protein is CSASPRSSSSYNEQFF. The CDR3 DNA is TGCAGTGCTTCCCCTCGGTCCTCAAGCTCCTACAATGAGCAGTTCTTC.

In its sample, this clonotype was seen many times. V is TRBV5-1 and J is TRBJ2-7; 7 bases align to TRBD1. The germline gives CDR1 SGHRS, CDR2 YFSETQ. J was trimmed by 6 bases and V by 4 bases; bases with no gene match: 10. The CDR3 spans 14 residues. The CDR3 nucleotides read TGCGCCAGCAGCCAGACGACAGGGTCGAGCGAGCAGTACTTC. This codes for CASSQTTGSSEQYF.

This clonotype was found many times. The genes are TRBV2 and TRBJ1-5; maybe TRBD1 (6 bases). CDR1 is SNHLY and CDR2 is FYNNEI in the germline V gene. This CDR3 has 16 residues. V lost 5 bases to trimming and J lost 5 bases, with 19 bases between them. In DNA, the CDR3 is TGTGCCAGCAGTAGAGACACAGGGTATGGGGATCAGCCCCAGCATTTT. Protein product: CASSRDTGYGDQPQHF.

The chain links TRBV29-1 to TRBJ2-5, with 9 bases fitting TRBD2. Looked up from germline, CDR1 is SQVTM and CDR2 is ANQGSEA. The trim removed 1 base at V and 4 bases at J, leaving 7 bases unmatched. This CDR3 is built from 15 residues. This CDR3 is CSVEVKREVAETQYF. As DNA, the CDR3 is TGCAGCGTTGAAGTGAAGCGGGAGGTGGCAGAGACCCAGTACTTC.

Ten or more counts support this clonotype. J is TRBJ2-7 and V is TRBV20-1, with TRBD2 matching 8 bases. J lost 0 bases, V lost 6 bases, and 4 bases had no gene match. This CDR3 is 13 amino acids long. The V gene's germline CDR1 is DFQATT and CDR2 SNEGSKA (reference sequence). This CDR3 reads CSAESGSSYEQYF. Here the CDR3 DNA reads TGCAGTGCGGAAAGCGGGAGCTCCTACGAGCAGTACTTC.